The rows below give T cell receptor beta chains drawn from one sample of a study of T cells after yellow fever vaccination. TCRdb called the 5' RACE reads again in MiXCR, with one record for every CDR3 protein. The repertoire has approximately 93,000 distinct CDR3 sequences, about 5.8% of them found once; the top ten carry about 38%. The material sequenced was CD8+ T cells sorted from PBMCs, taken 10 days after the yellow fever booster vaccination. Receptor source: a man aged 18 to 30 who received the YFV17D yellow fever vaccine. The CDR3 runs from the conserved cysteine through the conserved F or W. The D gene is left open where the match is weak. Not all rows give a size; the values are once, few, many and, for expanded clones, a class.

cdr3_aa cdr3_nt d_call clone_size j_call v_call
CASSQEPEVLGSYGYTF TGCGCCAGCAGCCAAGAGCCCGAGGTTTTAGGCAGCTATGGCTACACCTTC NA many TRBJ1-2 TRBV4-1
CASSRTGAPETQYF TGTGCCAGCAGCCGGACAGGGGCCCCCGAGACCCAGTACTTC TRBD1 NA TRBJ2-5 TRBV6-5
CASGGQGAYEQYF TGTGCCAGCGGGGGACAGGGGGCTTACGAGCAGTACTTC TRBD1 many TRBJ2-7 TRBV2
CASSQDLRGQETQYF TGCGCCAGCAGCCAAGATTTGCGGGGCCAAGAGACCCAGTACTTC NA many TRBJ2-5 TRBV4-3
CASSQEVGRAEEQYF TGCGCCAGCAGCCAAGAAGTCGGCAGGGCGGAGGAGCAGTACTTC NA many TRBJ2-7 TRBV4-3
CASSFRTSLVETQYF TGTGCCAGCAGTTTTAGGACTAGCCTTGTAGAGACCCAGTACTTC TRBD2 few TRBJ2-5 TRBV19
CASRTTGGTSYNEQFF TGTGCCAGCAGGACGACAGGGGGTACCTCCTACAATGAGCAGTTCTTC TRBD1 many TRBJ2-1 TRBV12-3/TRBV12-4
CASNPGDPNYGYTF TGCGCCAGCAACCCAGGGGACCCTAACTATGGCTACACCTTC NA NA TRBJ1-2 TRBV5-1
CASSQEPIAYEQYF TGTGCCAGCAGCCAAGAACCAATAGCCTACGAGCAGTACTTC NA many TRBJ2-7 TRBV4-2
CASSYSPGTGDGCEQYF TGTGCCAGCAGTTACAGCCCCGGGACAGGGGACGGATGCGAGCAGTACTTC TRBD1 few TRBJ2-7 TRBV6-5
CASTEGAYNSPLHF TGTGCCAGTACGGAGGGGGCCTATAATTCACCCCTCCACTTT NA few TRBJ1-6 TRBV19
CASSQEAGGRGTQYF TGTGCCAGCAGCCAAGAGGCGGGGGGGCGAGGGACCCAGTACTTC TRBD2 NA TRBJ2-5 TRBV4-2